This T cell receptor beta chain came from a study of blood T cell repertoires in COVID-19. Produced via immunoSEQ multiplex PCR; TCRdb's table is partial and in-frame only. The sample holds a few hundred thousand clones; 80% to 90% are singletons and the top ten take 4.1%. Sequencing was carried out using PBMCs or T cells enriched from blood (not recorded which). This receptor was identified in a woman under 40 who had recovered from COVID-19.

The CDR3 region has the DNA TGTGCCAGCAGACCCGCGGGGTGGAGCACTGAAGCTTTCTTT. Residues: CASRPAGWSTEAFF. The rearrangement joins TRBV6-6 to TRBJ1-1; D unresolved. Between the trimmed V and J ends, which lost 6 bases and 4 bases, there was a span of 15 bases. Germline V gives CDR1 MNHNY, CDR2 SVGAGI (reference sequence). The length of the CDR3 is 14 residues.